The clone carrying this T cell receptor beta chain was recorded a few times. Its specificity is unknown. The entry originates in a study of CD8 T cells in ankylosing spondylitis. Study observations and caveats: Disease-linked clones were CD8+ and relatively rare in peripheral blood. Matched ankylosing spondylitis synovial fluid reportedly contained a significantly enriched population of disease-linked clones.

Trimming shortened V by 6 bases and J by 7 bases, and 12 bases separated the two germline ends. The CDR3 is 12 residues long. Each CDR3 protein gets one entry after TCRdb re-called the 5' RACE reads with MiXCR. This table holds 90,000 to 120,000 distinct CDR3 sequences, 24% found once. V and J are TRBV12-3 or TRBV12-4 and TRBJ1-1; D unclear. This receptor was identified in a male donor with ankylosing spondylitis. Sequencing was performed on synovial fluid, either unsorted or a sorted T cell fraction (not recorded which). This chain's CDR3 is CASSGGGVEAFF. For the CDR3, the DNA is TGTGCCAGCAGCGGAGGAGGAGTTGAAGCTTTCTTT.